The T cell receptor (beta chain) described here comes from a study of OX40 agonist ivuxolimab in advanced cancers. Regarding the complete study: Ivuxolimab was an agonistic, fully human IgG2 monoclonal antibody directed against OX40 (CD134), a costimulatory receptor. In the dose-escalation cohort, approximately 80% of patients were male, and the mean age was roughly 60 years with a range of roughly 23 to 79. Intravenous ivuxolimab was administered to patients every 2 weeks at six dose levels: 0.01, 0.1, 0.3, 1.5, 3 and 10 mg/kg. The purpose of peripheral TCRbeta sequencing was to test whether ivuxolimab changed TCR sequence diversity and led to clonal T-cell expansion. Of the roughly 51 dose-escalation patients, hepatocellular carcinoma was present in about 20, melanoma in some 15, renal cell carcinoma in 9 and head and neck cancer in 9. The paper describes the monotherapy dose-escalation part (N ≈ 50 patients) of the phase I trial of ivuxolimab. Patients were allowed to have had prior anti-PD-1, anti-PD-L1 or anti-CTLA-4 therapy, and roughly 40% of the dose-escalation patients had previously received checkpoint inhibitors. Partial responses were achieved by three dose-escalation patients, of whom one had hepatocellular carcinoma and two had cutaneous melanoma. The full study reports these points: Low levels of normalized T-cell clonal expansion were also seen in some patients who did not respond. Partial responders in the 0.1-3.0 mg/kg groups had among the lowest normalized peripheral clonal expansion, especially among CD8+ T cells. At doses of 0.1 to 3.0 mg/kg, clonal expansion of both CD4+ and CD8+ blood T cells was observed from baseline to week 6. Which antigens the clonally expanded peripheral T cells were specific for was not determined. On average, CD8+ T cells showed more expanded clones than CD4+ T cells after ivuxolimab.

The cysteine opens and the phenylalanine closes a CDR3 of 11 amino acids. Solely the CDR3 DNA is kept, with 33 bases framed from the first base. V loses 4 bases, J loses 10 bases, and the germline ends lie 8 bases apart. CDR1 and CDR2 are drawn from the germline V gene: MNHNS, SASEGT. To sequence the TCRbeta CDR3 region, genomic DNA was isolated from the sorted cells. TCRbeta CDR3 regions were sequenced using the immunoSEQ Assay. TCRdb retrieved this table from immuneACCESS and kept in-frame rearrangements only. Not all clones are present; in checked studies, unresolved V genes account for under half, and no reason is known for the remainder. Counted in this sample were 55,000 to 65,000 clones; around nine tenths of them appeared once. About 0.38% of the sample is in the top ten clones. A note on this clone: Which antigen it targets is not known. Nothing much larger sits one base from this clone, and base qualities are not available.

Patients with autoimmune disease history or receiving systemic immunosuppression were excluded from the trial. Peripheral blood for TCR sequencing was drawn from every dose cohort at baseline, at cycle 4 day 1 and at cycle 7 day 1. Samples came from an open-label, multicenter, first-in-human phase I dose-escalation trial of ivuxolimab. The trial enrolled adults with locally advanced or metastatic head and neck squamous cell, hepatocellular, melanoma or renal cell carcinoma. CD4+ and CD8+ T cells were sorted separately from peripheral blood before TCR sequencing. The TCR was taken from an adult with an advanced solid tumor such as melanoma, head and neck, liver or kidney cancer. Recombination connected TRBV6-1 to TRBJ1-5, with the D gene call left open. Material: CD4+ or CD8+ T cells sorted from blood, obtained in a trial of the OX40 agonist ivuxolimab. The bases are TGTGCCAGCAGTGTCCCGCCACCCCAGCATTTT. It encodes CASSVPPPQHF.